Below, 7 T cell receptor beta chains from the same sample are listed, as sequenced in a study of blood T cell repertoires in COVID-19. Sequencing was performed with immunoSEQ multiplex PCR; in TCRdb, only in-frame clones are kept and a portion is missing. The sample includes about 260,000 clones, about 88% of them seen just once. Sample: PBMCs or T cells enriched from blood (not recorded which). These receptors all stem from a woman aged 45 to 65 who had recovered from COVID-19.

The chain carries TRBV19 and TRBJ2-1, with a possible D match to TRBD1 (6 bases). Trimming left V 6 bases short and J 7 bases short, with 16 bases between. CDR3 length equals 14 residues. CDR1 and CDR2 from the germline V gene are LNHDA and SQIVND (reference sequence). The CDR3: CASRHTPGANEQFF. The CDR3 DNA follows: TGTGCCAGTAGACATACCCCAGGGGCGAATGAGCAGTTCTTC.

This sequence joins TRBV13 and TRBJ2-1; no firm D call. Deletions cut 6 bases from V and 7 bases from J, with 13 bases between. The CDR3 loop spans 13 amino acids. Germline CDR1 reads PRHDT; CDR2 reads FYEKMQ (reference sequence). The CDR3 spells CASRLTGVNEQFF. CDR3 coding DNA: TGTGCCAGCAGACTTACTGGTGTTAATGAGCAGTTCTTC. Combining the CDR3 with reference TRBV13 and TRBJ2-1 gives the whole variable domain AAGVIQSPRHLIKEKRETATLKCYPIPRHDTVYWYQQGPGQDPQFLISFYEKMQSDKGSIPDRFSAQQFSDYHSELNMSSLELGDSALYFCASRLTGVNEQFFGPGTRLTVL.

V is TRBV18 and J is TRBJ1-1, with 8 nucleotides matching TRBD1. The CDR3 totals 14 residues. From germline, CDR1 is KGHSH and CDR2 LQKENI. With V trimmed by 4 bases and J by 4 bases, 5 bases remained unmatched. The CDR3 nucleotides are TGTGCCAGCTCACAGACAGGGGTGGGCACTGAAGCTTTCTTT. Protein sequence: CASSQTGVGTEAFF.

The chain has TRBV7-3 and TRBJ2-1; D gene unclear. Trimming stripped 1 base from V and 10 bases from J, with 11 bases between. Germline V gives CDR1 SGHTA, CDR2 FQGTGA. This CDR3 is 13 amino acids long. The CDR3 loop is CASSLNAFGEQFF. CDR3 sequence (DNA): TGTGCCAGCAGCTTAAACGCATTCGGGGAGCAGTTCTTC. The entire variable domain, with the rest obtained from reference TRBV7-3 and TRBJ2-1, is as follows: GAGVSQTPSNKVTEKGKYVELRCDPISGHTALYWYRQSLGQGPEFLIYFQGTGAADDSGLPNDRFFAVRPEGSVSTLKIQRTERGDSAVYLCASSLNAFGEQFFGPGTRLTVL.

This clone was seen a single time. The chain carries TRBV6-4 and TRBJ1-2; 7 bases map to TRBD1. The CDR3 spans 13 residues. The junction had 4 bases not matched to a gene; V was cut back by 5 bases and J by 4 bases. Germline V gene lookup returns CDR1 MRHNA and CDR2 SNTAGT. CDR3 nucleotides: TGTGCCAGCAGTCCCAGGACAGGCTATGGCTACACCTTC. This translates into CASSPRTGYGYTF.

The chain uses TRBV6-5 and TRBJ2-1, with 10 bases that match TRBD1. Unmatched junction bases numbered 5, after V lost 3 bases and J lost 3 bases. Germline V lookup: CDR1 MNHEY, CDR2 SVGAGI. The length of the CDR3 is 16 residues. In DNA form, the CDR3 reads TGTGCCAGCAGTTATGCGGGACAGGGGAACTACAATGAGCAGTTCTTC. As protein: CASSYAGQGNYNEQFF.

In DNA, the CDR3 is TGCGCCAGCAGCGGAGAGGGGGACTACGAGCAGTACTTC. As protein: CASSGEGDYEQYF. The J gene is TRBJ2-7, the V gene TRBV5-1, with TRBD1 as a possible D gene (6 bases). V was shortened by 4 bases and J by 3 bases, with 11 bases between the two germline ends. The CDR3 contains 13 residues. Germline V lookup: CDR1 SGHRS, CDR2 YFSETQ.